Listed below are T cell receptor beta chains from one sample, sequenced in a study of tumour-infiltrating T cells in Burkitt lymphoma. Assay: immunoSEQ multiplex PCR; the TCRdb copy retains only in-frame clones and omits some. This repertoire shows 3,000 to 5,000 clones, 14% found once; its top ten account for around a fifth. Material for sequencing was tumor tissue. Source of these receptors: a human donor with Burkitt lymphoma. Each CDR3 is given with its conserved first and last residue. The D gene is left open where the match is weak. Clone size is stated in some rows and not others, as once, few, many or a class when expanded.

clone_size	v_call	j_call	d_call	cdr3_aa	cdr3_nt
few	TRBV19	TRBJ1-3	.	CASCRDGSSGNTIYF	TGTGCCAGTTGCCGGGACGGATCTTCTGGAAACACCATATATTTT
.	TRBV30	TRBJ1-1	TRBD1	CAWSRIGGLDEAFF	TGTGCCTGGAGTCGGATAGGGGGCCTTGACGAAGCTTTCTTT
.	TRBV5-1	TRBJ1-2	.	CASSTEGVGGYTF	TGCGCCAGCAGCACGGAGGGGGTGGGTGGCTACACCTTC
few	TRBV2	TRBJ1-4	.	CASSSTGPQFEKLFF	TGTGCCAGCAGTTCTACCGGGCCACAGTTCGAAAAACTGTTTTTT
.	TRBV15	TRBJ1-1	.	CATSIDLSPEAFF	TGTGCCACCAGCATAGACTTGTCCCCTGAAGCTTTCTTT
few	TRBV7-2	TRBJ1-3	TRBD1	CASSSGQPGNTIYF	TGTGCCAGCAGCTCGGGACAGCCCGGGAACACCATATATTTT
.	TRBV28	TRBJ2-5	.	CASSLRSGSQETQYF	TGTGCCAGCAGTTTGCGGTCGGGGTCTCAAGAGACCCAGTACTTC
few	TRBV5-1	TRBJ1-5	.	CASSPGAVNQPQHF	TGCGCCAGCAGCCCCGGGGCGGTAAATCAGCCCCAGCATTTT
.	TRBV18	TRBJ1-1	.	CASSPWGNTEAFF	TGTGCCAGCTCACCTTGGGGGAACACTGAAGCTTTCTTT
.	TRBV15	TRBJ2-5	.	CATSRDKGGTETQYF	TGTGCCACCAGCAGAGATAAAGGGGGGACGGAGACCCAGTACTTC
.	TRBV10-2	TRBJ2-7	.	CASSEDGSSYEQYF	TGCGCCAGCAGTGAGGATGGGAGCTCCTACGAGCAGTACTTC
.	TRBV7-8	TRBJ2-6	TRBD1	CASSFHLRDRVSGANVLTF	TGTGCCAGCAGCTTCCACCTCCGGGACAGGGTTTCCGGGGCCAACGTCCTGACTTTC
.	TRBV4-2	TRBJ2-7	.	CASSQDSGEQYF	TGTGCCAGCAGCCAAGACTCGGGGGAGCAGTACTTC
.	TRBV7-4	TRBJ1-5	.	CASSLDRSPNQLQHF	TGTGCCAGCAGCCTGGATAGAAGTCCCAATCAGCTCCAGCATTTT
.	TRBV4-1	TRBJ1-2	TRBD1	CASSQDHTAGGFNYGYTF	TGCGCCAGCAGCCAAGATCACACCGCAGGGGGCTTTAACTATGGCTACACCTTC
.	TRBV29-1	TRBJ1-1	.	CSVEGHYTEAFF	TGCAGCGTTGAAGGACATTACACTGAAGCTTTCTTT
few	TRBV28	TRBJ1-4	.	CASSLENTNEKLFF	TGTGCCAGCAGTTTAGAGAATACTAATGAAAAACTGTTTTTT
few	TRBV4-1	TRBJ2-7	.	CASSQTISYEQYF	TGCGCCAGCAGCCAGACAATTTCCTACGAGCAGTACTTC
.	TRBV5-4	TRBJ2-3	TRBD1	CASSLEGAHTDTQYF	TGTGCCAGCAGCTTGGAGGGGGCCCACACAGATACGCAGTATTTT
.	TRBV2	TRBJ2-7	.	CATRRDFYEQYF	TGTGCCACCCGCAGGGACTTCTACGAGCAGTACTTC
.	TRBV27	TRBJ1-6	TRBD1	CASTGTVSSPLHF	TGTGCCAGTACCGGGACAGTCTCTTCACCCCTCCACTTT
few	TRBV15	TRBJ2-3	TRBD2	CATSRDAGRVDTDTQYF	TGTGCCACCAGCAGAGATGCCGGGAGGGTCGACACAGATACGCAGTATTTT
.	TRBV15	TRBJ2-7	.	CATSRGGSSYEQYF	TGTGCCACCAGCAGAGGGGGGAGCTCCTACGAGCAGTACTTC
.	TRBV7-3	TRBJ2-2	TRBD1	CASSPGQARFTGELFF	TGTGCCAGCAGCCCGGGACAGGCGAGATTCACCGGGGAGCTGTTTTTT
few	TRBV5-1	TRBJ2-2	TRBD2	CASSLRSSGRAAVTGELFF	TGCGCCAGCAGCTTGAGGTCTAGCGGGAGGGCCGCGGTCACCGGGGAGCTGTTTTTT
.	TRBV28	TRBJ2-2	TRBD2	CASSLGTSGNTGELFF	TGTGCCAGCAGTTTAGGGACTAGCGGAAACACCGGGGAGCTGTTTTTT
.	TRBV27	TRBJ2-1	TRBD2	CASSPGLAFGEQFF	TGTGCCAGCAGTCCGGGACTAGCGTTTGGTGAGCAGTTCTTC
.	TRBV7-9	TRBJ2-1	.	CASNRRDNEQFF	TGTGCCAGCAACAGAAGGGACAATGAGCAGTTCTTC